The 9 T cell receptor beta chains reported below all come from one sample, sequenced in a study of T cells in Graves' hyperthyroidism and ophthalmopathy. TCR beta CDR3 regions were amplified from RNA transcripts. The HTBI primer set was used in a first-round RT-PCR of the TCR CDR3. Each CDR3 protein is one row after TCRdb ran MiXCR on the multiplex PCR reads. The sample includes hundreds of thousands of distinct CDR3 sequences, approximately 14% of them seen just once. Sequencing was carried out using blood. The receptors stem from a woman under 30 with Graves' hyperthyroidism.

The chain has TRBV6-1 and TRBJ2-1, with 7 positions matching TRBD1. The CDR3 is made up of 15 amino acids. Germline-derived CDR1 and CDR2 are MNHNS and SASEGT. J gave up 1 base and V 8 bases, and 8 bases lay outside the gene matches. This CDR3 reads CASCPDRASYNEQFF. The CDR3 DNA sequence: TGTGCCAGCTGCCCTGACAGGGCGTCCTACAATGAGCAGTTCTTC.

The J gene is TRBJ2-1, the V gene TRBV7-9; 7 bases fit TRBD1. This CDR3 has 14 residues. Germline V gene lookup returns CDR1 SEHNR and CDR2 FQNEAQ (reference sequence). V dropped 3 bases and J dropped 11; count of bases not matched to a gene: 10. The CDR3 sequence is CASSFLGQSIKQFF. The CDR3 DNA is TGTGCCAGCAGCTTCTTGGGACAGAGTATTAAGCAGTTCTTC.

This clonotype was seen ten or more times. The chain recombines TRBV24-1 with TRBJ2-1; D is perhaps TRBD2 (7 bases). Germline assignment: CDR1 KGHDR and CDR2 SFDVKD. The ends were cut back, 3 bases at V and 7 bases at J, with 18 bases in the middle. The CDR3 is 16 residues long. The DNA of the CDR3 is TGTGCCACCAGTGATCCTATAGGGGGGGGAAGGAATGAGCAGTTCTTC. Protein product: CATSDPIGGGRNEQFF.

This clonotype was recorded at least ten times. The chain has TRBV6-2 or TRBV6-3 and TRBJ2-7; D unclear. The CDR3 spans 12 residues. Germline assignment: CDR1 MNHEY and CDR2 SVGEGT. V shed 0 bases and J shed 6 bases, with 6 bases lying between them. CDR3 coding DNA: TGTGCCAGCAGTTACTCTGGCTCCGAGCAGTACTTC. The encoded protein is CASSYSGSEQYF.

The J gene is TRBJ2-7, the V gene TRBV6-6; D possibly corresponds to TRBD1 (5 bases). The germline CDR1 and CDR2 sequences are MNHNY and SVGAGI (reference sequence). V lost 0 bases to trimming and J lost 1 base, with 13 bases between them. The CDR3 has 16 residues. CDR3 sequence: CASSYSRDSPSYEQYF. CDR3 nucleotide sequence: TGTGCCAGCAGTTACTCTCGAGACAGTCCTTCCTACGAGCAGTACTTC.

The chain carries TRBV6-2 or TRBV6-3 and TRBJ2-1; D uncertain. V was cut by 10 bases and J by 4 bases, with 20 bases left in between. The CDR3 is 15 amino acids. Germline CDR1 MNHEY, CDR2 SVGEGT. For the CDR3, the DNA is TGTGCCACTACGCTGGAGATAGGAGTTTACAATGAGCAGTTCTTC. Protein product: CATTLEIGVYNEQFF.

This clonotype was counted ten times or more. The chain is built from TRBV13 and TRBJ1-1, with D unresolved. This CDR3 region has 13 residues. V was pared by 1 base and J by 6 bases, with 9 bases between. The germline CDR1 and CDR2 sequences are PRHDT and FYEKMQ (reference sequence). CDR3 amino acids: CASSLAESPEAFF. The CDR3 DNA is TGTGCCAGCAGCTTAGCGGAGAGTCCTGAAGCTTTCTTT.

This clonotype has at least ten counts. The chain is built from TRBV6-5 and TRBJ2-7, with a weak D call TRBD2 (5 bases). Germline loops: CDR1 MNHEY, CDR2 SVGAGI. The CDR3 totals 19 residues. V was shortened by 0 bases and J by 0 bases, with 21 bases between the two germline ends. The CDR3 protein is CASSYSAPYRGFSSYEQYF. CDR3 sequence (DNA): TGTGCCAGCAGTTACTCTGCACCTTACAGAGGGTTTAGCTCCTACGAGCAGTACTTC.

In its sample, this clonotype was seen a few times. Germline and junction disagree at one end, which may indicate a read error. The CDR3, as DNA: TGCAGCGTTGAGTTCGGGGGACGTAGGGACTTC. Translation: CSVEFGGRRDF. The genes are TRBV29-1 and TRBJ2-7, with D possibly matching TRBD2 (6 bases). CDR3 length: 11 residues. Germline CDR1 is SQVTM and CDR2 is ANQGSEA.